Listed here is a single TCR beta chain. Antigen unknown. This record belongs to a study of cytomegalovirus exposure and HLA in healthy donors. Study conclusions and caveats: The authors later found HLA-associated TCR beta chains more clonally expanded than equally common others. The dataset shows that most TCR sequences were rare, while some public TCRs occurred in many donors. Altogether, more than 150 TCR beta chains were recorded as cytomegalovirus-associated.

It was with 60 Vbeta and 13 Jbeta primers that the PCR ran. Sequenced by immunoSEQ multiplex PCR; TCRdb stores in-frame clones only, minus some. The sample records about 140,000 clones, around four fifths being singletons. Sequencing was performed on PBMCs. This receptor was identified in a woman aged 40 to 55 in good health and CMV-seronegative.

The DNA of the CDR3 is TGTGCCCAAACTAGCGGGAGGGACTATGAGCAGTTCTTC. This sequence encodes CAQTSGRDYEQFF. V gene TRBV2 combines with J gene TRBJ2-1; 13 bases match TRBD2. Germline lookup yields CDR1 SNHLY and CDR2 FYNNEI. Losses at the gene ends were 11 bases for V and 8 bases for J; bases not matched to a gene: 6. The CDR3 is made up of 13 amino acids.